Shown below are 12 T cell receptor beta chains from a single sample sequenced in a study of early T cells in non-severe SARS-CoV-2 infection. MiXCR was run by TCRdb on the 5' RACE reads, yielding one entry per CDR3 protein. The table records 30,000 to 35,000 distinct CDR3 sequences, around 7% of them present only once. The sample comprised whole blood. The receptors here all came from an adult who was a healthcare worker with PCR-confirmed SARS-CoV-2 infection or an uninfected control (not recorded which).

The sample holds many counts of this clonotype. The CDR3 spells CASSQSGTLNTGELFF. The DNA of the CDR3 is TGCGCCAGCAGCCAATCCGGGACTCTGAACACCGGGGAGCTGTTTTTT. The chain carries TRBV4-1 and TRBJ2-2; possible D gene TRBD2, 6 bases. V was pared by 2 bases and J by 1 base, with 11 bases between. The germline gives CDR1 MGHRA, CDR2 YSYEKL. The CDR3 extends over 16 amino acids.

This clonotype was detected ten times or more. V is TRBV6-1 and J is TRBJ1-2, with 8 nucleotides matching TRBD1. The germline V gene encodes CDR1 MNHNS and CDR2 SASEGT. The CDR3 spans 14 residues. The V and J ends lost 11 bases and 4 bases, in that order; junction bases with no gene match: 12. CDR3 bases: TGTGCCTCCCTTAGGGCAGGGGGCATCTATGGCTACACCTTC. Translation: CASLRAGGIYGYTF.

Notes on this clonotype: At one end, the junction sequence differs from germline, possibly due to a read error. The genes are TRBV11-1 and TRBJ2-5, with D perhaps TRBD1 (6 bases). From germline, CDR1 is SGHAT and CDR2 FQDESV (reference sequence). This CDR3 contains 13 residues. The CDR3 DNA reads as TGTGCCAGCAGCGGGACATTACAAGAGACCCAGCACTTC. Translation gives CASSGTLQETQHF.

The chain combines TRBV2 with TRBJ1-1; 7 nucleotides align to TRBD1. Germline loops: CDR1 SNHLY, CDR2 FYNNEI. The CDR3 length is 14 residues. Trimming took 6 bases from V and 0 from J; bases not matched to a gene: 4. CDR3 residues: CASRDRNVNTEAFF. The CDR3 DNA reads TGTGCCAGCAGGGACAGGAACGTGAACACTGAAGCTTTCTTT.

This clonotype appeared many times. The chain combines TRBV11-3 with TRBJ2-3; a possible D gene is TRBD1 (5 bases). Germline V gives CDR1 SGHNT, CDR2 YENEEA. Trimming removed 5 bases from V and 1 base from J, with 10 bases in between. This CDR3 has 14 amino acids. Written as DNA, the CDR3 is TGTGCCAGCAGCCCGACAGTTCGCACAGATACGCAGTATTTT. Protein product: CASSPTVRTDTQYF.

The table lists this clonotype with a few counts. The CDR3 here is CASRTSGRTDTQYF. CDR3 nucleotide sequence: TGTGCCAGCCGGACTAGCGGGAGAACAGATACGCAGTATTTT. This sequence joins TRBV4-2 and TRBJ2-3; 13 nucleotides agree with TRBD2. The length of the CDR3 is 14 residues. Germline trimming cut 8 bases from V and 3 bases from J; bases unmatched to any gene: 2. Germline assignment: CDR1 LGHNA and CDR2 YNFKEQ.

This clonotype was picked up many times. V gene TRBV27 combines with J gene TRBJ2-7; either TRBD1 or TRBD2 may fit D (6 bases each). The CDR3 extends over 14 amino acids. The V and J ends lost 5 bases and 7 bases respectively, with 18 bases between them. CDR1 is MNHEY, CDR2 SMNVEV, per germline (reference sequence). CDR3 DNA sequence: TGTGCCAGCAGTCAACCGGGACGGAGGGGGGAGCAGTACTTC. Amino acids: CASSQPGRRGEQYF.

This clonotype has at least ten counts. This chain uses TRBV19 with TRBJ2-6, with a tentative D call TRBD1 (6 bases). Germline assignment: CDR1 LNHDA and CDR2 SQIVND (reference sequence). This CDR3 comprises 17 residues. Trimming pared 4 bases from V and 0 bases from J, leaving 13 bases between. As DNA, the CDR3 is TGTGCCAGTAGTAACCGGGACACCTACTCTGGGGCCAACGTCCTGACTTTC. Translating it yields CASSNRDTYSGANVLTF.

This clonotype has ten or more counts. This chain links TRBV30 with TRBJ2-1; 11 nucleotides align to TRBD2. The CDR3 is 15 residues long. The germline CDR1 and CDR2 sequences are GTSNPN and SVGIG (reference sequence). V lost 4 bases and J lost 4; bases outside the gene matches: 6. The CDR3 sequence is CAWTPGTSGYNEQFF. The CDR3 coding sequence is TGTGCCTGGACCCCCGGGACTAGCGGATACAATGAGCAGTTCTTC.

In this sample, this clonotype turned up a few times. The chain uses TRBV20-1 and TRBJ1-4; weak D call: TRBD1 (5 bases). This CDR3 spans 13 amino acids. Trimming stripped 1 base from V and 8 bases from J, with 11 bases between. Germline values: CDR1 DFQATT, CDR2 SNEGSKA (reference sequence). The CDR3 here is CSARGGTAEKLFF. The CDR3 DNA sequence: TGCAGTGCTAGAGGGGGGACGGCGGAAAAACTGTTTTTT.

This clonotype was recorded many times. The chain is built from TRBV15 and TRBJ2-7; maybe TRBD1 (6 bases). Germline CDR1 LNHNV, CDR2 YYDKDF (reference sequence). Between the trimmed V and J ends, which lost 3 bases and 4 bases, there was a span of 16 bases. This CDR3 is 15 amino acids long. The CDR3 spells CATSSFQGSLYEQYF. CDR3 nucleotide sequence: TGTGCCACCAGCAGTTTCCAGGGGAGCCTATACGAGCAGTACTTC.

At least ten counts were recorded for this clonotype. This rearrangement joins TRBV20-1 to TRBJ2-3; 8 bases line up with TRBD2. This CDR3 is built from 14 residues. In germline, CDR1 is DFQATT, CDR2 SNEGSKA (reference sequence). The V segment lost 6 bases and the J segment 1 base; nucleotides outside the gene matches: 6. Here the CDR3 DNA reads TGCAGTGCATCACTAGCGGATGGCACAGATACGCAGTATTTT. It codes for CSASLADGTDTQYF.